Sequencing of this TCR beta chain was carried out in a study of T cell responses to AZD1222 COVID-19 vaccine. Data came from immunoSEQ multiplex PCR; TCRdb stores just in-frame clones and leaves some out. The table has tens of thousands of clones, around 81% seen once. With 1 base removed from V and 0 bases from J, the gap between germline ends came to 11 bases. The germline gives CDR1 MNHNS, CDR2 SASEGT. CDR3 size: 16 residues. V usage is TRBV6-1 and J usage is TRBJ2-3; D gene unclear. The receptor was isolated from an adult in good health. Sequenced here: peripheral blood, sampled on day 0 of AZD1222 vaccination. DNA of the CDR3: TGTGCCAGCAGTGAAGATCCCCAGAGGAGCACAGATACGCAGTATTTT. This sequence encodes CASSEDPQRSTDTQYF.